This entry lists 13 T cell receptor beta chains sequenced from one sample in a study of blood T cell repertoires in COVID-19. Generated by immunoSEQ multiplex PCR, the TCRdb table keeps only in-frame clones and is missing some. The sample holds about 150,000 clones; approximately 80% are singletons and the top ten take 0.5% to 0.65%. Sequencing input: peripheral blood. These receptors came from a man aged 55 to 69 with acute or convalescent COVID-19.

This clone occurred a few times. The chain recombines TRBV11-2 with TRBJ2-2; unclear D gene. V lost 2 bases and J lost 5, with 12 bases in between. The CDR3 spans 15 residues. CDR1 and CDR2 from the germline V gene are SGHAT and FQNNGV. The CDR3 sequence is CASSLTPGETGELFF. Here the CDR3 DNA reads TGTGCCAGCAGCTTAACTCCTGGTGAAACCGGGGAGCTGTTTTTT.

V usage is TRBV6-5 and J usage is TRBJ2-7; tentative D call: TRBD1 (5 bases). Germline lookup yields CDR1 MNHEY and CDR2 SVGAGI. The CDR3 spans 13 residues. V gave up 3 bases and J gave up 4 bases, with 10 bases separating them. CDR3 bases: TGTGCCAGCAGTTATAACAGACAGTACGAGCAGTACTTC. Encoded protein: CASSYNRQYEQYF.

V gene TRBV5-6 combines with J gene TRBJ2-2; 13 bases fit TRBD2. This CDR3 contains 16 residues. CDR1 and CDR2 (germline): SGHDT, YYEEEE. The V segment lost 0 bases and the J segment 5 bases; nucleotides outside the gene matches: 1. The CDR3 reads CASSLGLAGGTGELFF. The CDR3, as DNA: TGTGCCAGCAGCTTGGGACTAGCGGGGGGAACCGGGGAGCTGTTTTTT.

This clone occurred a few times. This chain uses TRBV30 with TRBJ1-4, with 8 positions matching TRBD1. In germline, CDR1 is GTSNPN, CDR2 SVGIG (reference sequence). This CDR3 region has 15 residues. The V segment lost 4 bases and the J segment 3 bases; nucleotides outside the gene matches: 7. This CDR3 reads CAWNRPGQANEKLFF. The CDR3 DNA is TGTGCCTGGAACCGACCGGGACAGGCTAATGAAAAACTGTTTTTT.

The chain carries TRBV2 and TRBJ1-4; D remains unclear. Between the trimmed V and J ends, which lost 2 bases and 0 bases, there was a span of 7 bases. Germline lookup yields CDR1 SNHLY and CDR2 FYNNEI. The CDR3 has 15 amino acids. CDR3 sequence reads: CASSELTATNEKLFF. Here the CDR3 DNA reads TGTGCCAGCAGTGAACTCACAGCAACTAATGAAAAACTGTTTTTT.

J is TRBJ2-4 and V is TRBV3-1 (or the pseudogene TRBV3-2); D may be TRBD2 (6 bases). Trimming removed 0 bases at V and 2 bases at J, with 14 bases between. The CDR3 length is 17 residues. The V gene's germline CDR1 is LGHDT and CDR2 YNNKEL (reference sequence). CDR3 nucleotides: TGTGCCAGCAGCCAAGAGTTCCGGGAGCCGCCCAAAAACATTCAGTACTTC. This translates into CASSQEFREPPKNIQYF.

CDR3 DNA: TGTGCCAGCACCACCGGACAGAAACCTAATGAAAAACTGTTTTTT. This codes for CASTTGQKPNEKLFF. This chain connects TRBV25-1 to TRBJ1-4; possible D gene TRBD1, 6 bases. Trimming took off 7 bases at V and 3 bases at J, with 15 bases between the two ends. The CDR3 runs to 15 residues. Germline V gives CDR1 MGHDK, CDR2 SYGVNS.

The chain recombines TRBV6-5 with TRBJ1-4, with 8 bases matching TRBD1. CDR3 length equals 13 residues. Germline V CDR1 and CDR2: MNHEY, SVGAGI. Trimming cost V 6 bases and J 7 bases; bases outside gene matches: 4. In DNA, the CDR3 is TGTGCCAGCAGGGACAGGGAAGGTGAAAAACTGTTTTTT. Protein sequence: CASRDREGEKLFF.

The J gene is TRBJ2-7, the V gene TRBV7-9, with D possibly being TRBD2 (5 bases). Germline loops: CDR1 SEHNR, CDR2 FQNEAQ (reference sequence). This CDR3 comprises 13 residues. V was clipped by 7 bases and J by 3 bases, with 13 bases between them. The DNA for the CDR3 is TGTGCCAGCACCTCGGGATGGGGCTACGAGCAGTACTTC. This gives the protein CASTSGWGYEQYF.

V gene TRBV6-5 combines with J gene TRBJ1-2, with 9 bases matching TRBD1. Germline CDR1 MNHEY, CDR2 SVGAGI. J gave up 7 bases and V 2 bases, and 8 bases lay outside the gene matches. The CDR3 runs 15 residues. This CDR3 reads CASSYPKGQGFGYTF. In nucleotides, the CDR3 is TGTGCCAGCAGTTACCCAAAGGGACAGGGCTTTGGCTACACCTTC.

The V call is TRBV23-1, the J call TRBJ2-1, with 7 positions matching TRBD1. TRBV23-1 belongs to the ORF category, with a function that is uncertain. The CDR3 totals 17 residues. Trimming removed 0 bases from V and 7 bases from J; junction bases left unmatched: 12. The chain's CDR3 is CASSQSRWAGGKNEQFF. The CDR3 bases are TGCGCCAGCAGTCAATCGCGGTGGGCAGGGGGAAAGAATGAGCAGTTCTTC.

The chain uses TRBV7-2 and TRBJ2-3; 12 bases fit TRBD2. Germline trimming cut 1 base from V and 5 bases from J; bases unmatched to any gene: 4. CDR3 length equals 16 residues. From germline, CDR1 is SGHTA and CDR2 FQGNSA. In DNA, the CDR3 is TGTGCCAGCAGCTTAGGCCTAGCGGGGGGGCAAGATACGCAGTATTTT. Translating it yields CASSLGLAGGQDTQYF.

This clone was seen a few times. The DNA for the CDR3 is TGCGCCAGCAGTGGTCGGAACAGGAGGAACACTGAAGCTTTCTTT. Its protein is CASSGRNRRNTEAFF. The chain joins TRBV5-1 to TRBJ1-1; perhaps TRBD1 as D (5 bases). This CDR3 is 15 amino acids long. Per the germline V gene, CDR1 is SGHRS and CDR2 is YFSETQ. V lost 5 bases and J 1 base, leaving 15 bases between the germline ends. Full variable domain (remainder filled in from reference TRBV5-1 and TRBJ1-1): KAGVTQTPRYLIKTRGQQVTLSCSPISGHRSVSWYQQTPGQGLQFLFEYFSETQRNKGNFPGRFSGRQFSNSRSEMNVSTLELGDSALYLCASSGRNRRNTEAFFGQGTRLTVV.